This TCR beta chain was observed in a study of beta chain features in type 1 diabetes. In the study overall: The patients were much like the healthy donors in age, gender and cell yields. Study-wide results and caveats: Within each of all four CD4+ subsets, Type 1 diabetes patients had TCRB CDR3s that were moderately but significantly shorter.

This CDR3 is 16 amino acids long. The germline V gene has CDR1 GTSNPN and CDR2 SVGIG (reference sequence). V lost 6 bases and J 0 bases, leaving 15 bases between the germline ends. TCRB transcripts that were expressed got sequenced, as all of the isolated RNA had been reverse transcribed. Libraries were prepared by immunoSEQ multiplex PCR; TCRdb keeps only in-frame clonotypes and omits some of them. The sample contains some 660,000 clones, around an eighth of which appear only once. This clone was counted only a few times. Its antigen is currently unknown. The chain couples TRBV30 to TRBJ2-6; a weak D match, TRBD2 (5 bases). This clonotype was obtained from a man younger than 30 with type 1 diabetes. The sequenced material came from naive CD4+ T cells from blood. The CDR3 loop is CACTRELTSGANVLTF. For the CDR3, the DNA is TGTGCCTGTACCCGGGAATTGACCTCTGGGGCCAACGTCCTGACTTTC.